This paragraph reports one TCR beta chain. Clones were read by immunoSEQ multiplex PCR, and TCRdb kept only the in-frame ones, dropping some. Of tens of thousands of clones in the sample, just over 90% were seen once. The source of the sample is a study of T cell changes during pregnancy in multiple sclerosis. Trimming took off 5 bases at V and 5 bases at J, with 8 bases between the two ends. The CDR3 runs 12 residues. CDR1 and CDR2 (germline): SGHTA, FQGNSA. The material sequenced was peripheral blood, taken after pregnancy. The chain has TRBV7-2 and TRBJ2-3, with unresolved D. This sequence originates from a female donor with multiple sclerosis, enrolled in a pregnancy study. The CDR3 protein is CASSPGIDTQYF. DNA of the CDR3: TGTGCCAGCAGCCCAGGAATAGATACGCAGTATTTT.